Shown below are 16 T cell receptor beta chains from a single sample sequenced in a study of cytomegalovirus exposure and HLA in healthy donors. PCR amplification relied on 60 Vbeta primers (plus 13 Jbeta primers). Profiling relied on immunoSEQ multiplex PCR, and the TCRdb table lists in-frame clones only, not all of them. Found here are tens of thousands of clones, about 79% of them singletons; the top ten hold 5.5% to 7%. The specimen was PBMCs. These TCRs come from a male donor in good health and CMV-seropositive.

The J gene is TRBJ1-2, the V gene TRBV21-1; the D call in the table, TRBD1, was not verified against the DNA. TRBV21-1 is described as a pseudogene. CDR3 length: 13 residues. The CDR3 DNA sequence: TGTGCCAGCAGCCATCGACAGACCTATGGCTACACCTTC. Amino acid sequence: CASSHRQTYGYTF.

The gene calls are TRBV11-3 and TRBJ2-2, with 10 bases fitting TRBD2. V was pared by 0 bases and J by 6 bases, with 7 bases of the junction left unmatched. The germline CDR1 and CDR2 sequences are SGHNT and YENEEA. The CDR3 extends over 17 amino acids. CDR3 sequence: CASSLDPSGSGSGELFF. As DNA, the CDR3 is TGTGCCAGCAGCTTAGACCCTAGCGGGAGCGGGTCCGGGGAGCTGTTTTTT. The full variable domain, rest sourced from reference TRBV11-3 and TRBJ2-2, is EAGVVQSPRYKIIEKKQPVAFWCNPISGHNTLYWYLQNLGQGPELLIRYENEEAVDDSQLPKDRFSAERLKGVDSTLKIQPAELGDSAVYLCASSLDPSGSGSGELFFGEGSRLTVL.

This clone was found once. The chain joins TRBV21-1 to TRBJ1-2. TRBV21-1 is a recognized pseudogene. The CDR3 loop spans 13 amino acids. CDR3 loop: CASSNKGGYGYTF. In DNA form, the CDR3 reads TGTGCCAGCAGCAACAAGGGAGGGTATGGCTACACCTTC.

This chain links TRBV6-1 with TRBJ2-2, with D perhaps TRBD2 (5 bases). The V gene's germline CDR1 is MNHNS and CDR2 SASEGT. The CDR3 contains 15 residues. V lost 5 bases to trimming and J lost 1 base, with 11 bases between them. The chain's CDR3 is CASSSTRGNTGELFF. The CDR3 nucleotides are TGTGCCAGCAGTTCTACTCGGGGGAACACCGGGGAGCTGTTTTTT.

The chain joins TRBV5-4 to TRBJ2-3, with D perhaps TRBD2 (6 bases). Trimming took 1 base from V and 2 from J, leaving 14 bases between them. CDR1 and CDR2 (germline): SGHNT, YYREEE (reference sequence). The CDR3 covers 16 residues. The CDR3 DNA follows: TGTGCCAGCAGCTTGAGGTTGGCGGGGAACACAGATACGCAGTATTTT. This translates into CASSLRLAGNTDTQYF.

The chain uses TRBV4-2 and TRBJ2-7, with 9 nucleotides matching TRBD2. CDR3 length equals 14 residues. After removal of 5 bases from V and 5 bases from J, the junction contained 7 bases not matched to a gene. Germline CDR1 LGHNA, CDR2 YNFKEQ. CDR3 loop: CASSGLAIGDEQYF. CDR3 nucleotides: TGTGCCAGCAGCGGACTAGCGATCGGGGACGAGCAGTACTTC.

The rearrangement links TRBV2 to TRBJ1-2, with D possibly TRBD1 on 5 matching bases. The CDR3 is 13 residues long. Between the trimmed V and J ends, which lost 7 bases and 5 bases, there was a span of 14 bases. Germline CDR1 is SNHLY and CDR2 is FYNNEI. The CDR3 sequence is CASKATVEYGYTF. In DNA form, the CDR3 reads TGTGCCAGCAAGGCGACAGTCGAGTATGGCTACACCTTC.

This chain joins TRBV5-4 and TRBJ2-3; 12 bases agree with TRBD2. The trim removed 2 bases at V and 2 bases at J, leaving 3 bases unmatched. This CDR3 contains 16 residues. Germline V lookup: CDR1 SGHNT, CDR2 YYREEE (reference sequence). The CDR3, as DNA: TGTGCCAGCAGCTTCCGACTAGCGGGAGCCACAGATACGCAGTATTTT. Amino acid sequence: CASSFRLAGATDTQYF.

J is TRBJ2-1 and V is TRBV6-4, with TRBD2 matching 10 bases. This CDR3 region has 15 residues. In germline, CDR1 is MRHNA, CDR2 SNTAGT. V lost 3 bases, J lost 7 bases, and 6 bases stayed unmatched. CDR3 loop: CASSETSGEANEQFF. The CDR3, as DNA: TGTGCCAGCAGTGAAACTAGCGGGGAGGCGAATGAGCAGTTCTTC.

V gene TRBV4-2 combines with J gene TRBJ2-7; TRBD1 matches 12 bases. Germline V lookup: CDR1 LGHNA, CDR2 YNFKEQ. The CDR3 totals 17 residues. V trimming: 2 bases; J trimming: 7 bases; junction bases outside the gene matches: 12. In nucleotides, the CDR3 is TGTGCCAGCAGCCAACAATCGACGGGACAGGGGGCGTGGGAGCAGTACTTC. As protein: CASSQQSTGQGAWEQYF.

The chain uses TRBV5-1 and TRBJ1-1; tentatively, D is TRBD1 (5 bases). V gave up 5 bases and J gave up 8 bases, with 13 bases separating them. In germline, CDR1 is SGHRS, CDR2 YFSETQ. The CDR3 is 12 residues long. CDR3 in amino acids: CASRAGPREAFF. DNA of the CDR3: TGCGCCAGCAGGGCAGGGCCTAGAGAAGCTTTCTTT.

The chain couples TRBV6-6 to TRBJ2-4; possibly TRBD1 for D (6 bases). V gave up 6 bases and J gave up 1 base, with 16 bases separating them. CDR1 is MNHNY, CDR2 SVGAGI, per germline (reference sequence). CDR3 length equals 16 residues. CDR3 loop: CASRGLGGRAKNIQYF. DNA of the CDR3: TGTGCCAGCAGGGGGTTAGGGGGAAGGGCCAAAAACATTCAGTACTTC.

There are a few counts of this clone. The V call is TRBV7-8, the J call TRBJ2-7; 7 positions match TRBD1. The CDR3 contains 17 residues. The trim removed 6 bases at V and 5 bases at J, leaving 19 bases unmatched. Germline V gene data show CDR1 as SGHVS and CDR2 as FQNEAQ. CDR3: CASSPPLREGGIHEQYF. CDR3 coding DNA: TGTGCCAGCAGTCCTCCACTAAGGGAAGGGGGCATCCACGAGCAGTACTTC.

The chain employs TRBV2 and TRBJ2-7; D is unresolved. V dropped 1 base and J dropped 2 bases, with 6 bases sitting between them. From germline, CDR1 is SNHLY and CDR2 FYNNEI. The CDR3 spans 13 residues. The CDR3 spells CASSEVNTYEQYF. The CDR3 nucleotides read TGTGCCAGCAGTGAAGTGAACACCTACGAGCAGTACTTC.

Here the CDR3 reads CASSWEQGYEQYF. CDR3 nucleotides: TGTGCCAGCAGCTGGGAACAGGGCTACGAGCAGTACTTC. This chain uses TRBV7-2 with TRBJ2-7; D perhaps matches TRBD1 (6 bases). Trimming removed 4 bases from V and 3 bases from J, with 10 bases in between. From germline, CDR1 is SGHTA and CDR2 FQGNSA. The CDR3 runs to 13 residues.

Only a few counts were recorded for this clone. The chain recombines TRBV7-9 with TRBJ2-7, with D maybe TRBD2 (6 bases). The germline V gene has CDR1 SEHNR and CDR2 FQNEAQ (reference sequence). Trimming took off 1 base at V and 0 bases at J, with 7 bases between the two ends. The CDR3 has 14 amino acids. The CDR3 loop is CASSLGGISYEQYF. The CDR3 nucleotides are TGTGCCAGCAGCTTAGGCGGGATCTCCTACGAGCAGTACTTC.